The clone carrying this T cell receptor (beta chain) came up many times. The antigen is not known. This entry belongs to a study of early T cells in non-severe SARS-CoV-2 infection. Across the study: From unsorted whole blood, bulk RNA was sequenced, and the chains remained unpaired.

As part of library construction, unique molecular identifiers were attached to individual cDNA molecules. MiXCR, run by TCRdb on the 5' RACE reads, gives a single entry per CDR3 protein. The sample holds under 70,000 distinct CDR3 sequences, over 4.5% seen once. Overall study findings and caveats: Matches to VDJdb favored anti-spike CD8 responses and missed private and CD4 specificities.

The CDR3 contains 16 residues. V was trimmed by 5 bases and J by 0 bases, leaving 16 bases between them. Germline V gene data show CDR1 as SGHTA and CDR2 as FQGNSA. The TCR sequence derives from an adult who was a healthcare worker with PCR-confirmed SARS-CoV-2 infection or an uninfected control (not recorded which). The chain employs TRBV7-2 and TRBJ2-5; D is uncertain. Sequences were derived from whole blood, sampled at baseline. The CDR3 sequence: CASSPVGGLNQETQYF. DNA for the CDR3: TGTGCCAGCAGCCCCGTCGGCGGATTAAACCAAGAGACCCAGTACTTC.